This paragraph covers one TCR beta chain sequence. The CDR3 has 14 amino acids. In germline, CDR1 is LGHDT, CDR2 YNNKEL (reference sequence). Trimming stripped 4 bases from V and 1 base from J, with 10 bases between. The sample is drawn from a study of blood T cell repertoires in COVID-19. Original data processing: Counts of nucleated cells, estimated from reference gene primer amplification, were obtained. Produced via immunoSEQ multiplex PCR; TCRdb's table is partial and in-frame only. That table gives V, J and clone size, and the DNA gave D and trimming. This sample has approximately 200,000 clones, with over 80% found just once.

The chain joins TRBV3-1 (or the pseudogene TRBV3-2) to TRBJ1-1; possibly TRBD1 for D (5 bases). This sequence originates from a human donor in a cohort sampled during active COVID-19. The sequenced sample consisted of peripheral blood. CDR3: CASSLYDRNTEAFF. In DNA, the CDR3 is TGTGCCAGCAGCCTCTACGACAGGAACACTGAAGCTTTCTTT.